Listed below are T cell receptor beta chains from one sample, sequenced in a study of blood T cell repertoires in COVID-19. This table comes from immunoSEQ multiplex PCR, and its TCRdb copy is limited to in-frame clones, with some not included. The sample carries about 170,000 clones, about four fifths recorded once. What was sequenced was peripheral blood. The receptor source for this set is an elderly woman with acute or convalescent COVID-19. The CDR3 runs from the conserved cysteine through the conserved F or W. Fields, in order: CDR3 DNA, CDR3 protein, clone size, J gene, V gene, D gene. The D gene is left open where the match is weak. The size of a clone is reported for some rows only, either as once, few or many, or as a class for expanded clones.

CDR3 DNA: TGTGCCAGCTCGCTCGAGGGAGGTGGCGGGGCTGAAGCTTTCTTT
CDR3 protein: CASSLEGGGGAEAFF
clone size: .
J gene: TRBJ1-1
V gene: TRBV18
D gene: .

CDR3 DNA: TGTGCCAGCAGTGATCAGTGGCTTCTTAATTCACCCCTCCACTTT
CDR3 protein: CASSDQWLLNSPLHF
clone size: few
J gene: TRBJ1-6
V gene: TRBV28
D gene: .

CDR3 DNA: TGTGCCAGCAGCTTGGCCGGGGCTGGGGCCAACGTCCTGACTTTC
CDR3 protein: CASSLAGAGANVLTF
clone size: .
J gene: TRBJ2-6
V gene: TRBV5-8
D gene: .

CDR3 DNA: TGCAGCTCTGTGACTAGCGGCGAGCAGTTCTTC
CDR3 protein: CSSVTSGEQFF
clone size: .
J gene: TRBJ2-1
V gene: TRBV29-1
D gene: TRBD2

CDR3 DNA: TGTGCCAGCAGCCAAGAGCCTGGCTATGGCTACACCTTC
CDR3 protein: CASSQEPGYGYTF
clone size: .
J gene: TRBJ1-2
V gene: TRBV7-2
D gene: .

CDR3 DNA: TGTGCCAGTAGTATAAAGGCAGGCCCACAGCCCCAGCATTTT
CDR3 protein: CASSIKAGPQPQHF
clone size: .
J gene: TRBJ1-5
V gene: TRBV19
D gene: .

CDR3 DNA: TGCAGCGTCGACAGGGTCACTGAAGCTTTCTTT
CDR3 protein: CSVDRVTEAFF
clone size: .
J gene: TRBJ1-1
V gene: TRBV29-1
D gene: TRBD1

CDR3 DNA: TGTGCCAGCACGCCTGTCGGTCTCTCTGGAAACACCATATATTTT
CDR3 protein: CASTPVGLSGNTIYF
clone size: few
J gene: TRBJ1-3
V gene: TRBV18
D gene: .

CDR3 DNA: TGTGCCACCAGCAGGGAGGGAAACACCATATATTTT
CDR3 protein: CATSREGNTIYF
clone size: few
J gene: TRBJ1-3
V gene: TRBV15
D gene: .

CDR3 DNA: TGTGCCAGCAGCCCCGACAGGGGTCGCGGAAACACCATATATTTT
CDR3 protein: CASSPDRGRGNTIYF
clone size: .
J gene: TRBJ1-3
V gene: TRBV11-1
D gene: TRBD1

CDR3 DNA: TGTGCCAGCAGTTCCCAATCCCGGACAGCAAACTATGGCTACACCTTC
CDR3 protein: CASSSQSRTANYGYTF
clone size: .
J gene: TRBJ1-2
V gene: TRBV27
D gene: .

CDR3 DNA: TGCAGCGGGAGACAGGGGATGGACTATGGCTACACCTTC
CDR3 protein: CSGRQGMDYGYTF
clone size: .
J gene: TRBJ1-2
V gene: TRBV29-1
D gene: TRBD1

CDR3 DNA: TGTGCCAGCAGTTTCGAATACAGCTCCTACGAGCAGTACTTC
CDR3 protein: CASSFEYSSYEQYF
clone size: .
J gene: TRBJ2-7
V gene: TRBV6-5
D gene: .

CDR3 DNA: TGTGCCTGGACGGGACAGTATAATTCACCCCTCCACTTT
CDR3 protein: CAWTGQYNSPLHF
clone size: .
J gene: TRBJ1-6
V gene: TRBV30
D gene: TRBD1

CDR3 DNA: TGTGCCAGCAGCCCTCGGTGGGGCAGGCATGTGGAGCTGTTTTTT
CDR3 protein: CASSPRWGRHVELFF
clone size: .
J gene: TRBJ2-2
V gene: TRBV3-1/TRBV3-2
D gene: .

CDR3 DNA: TGTGCCAGCAGCCCGGACTTTCGGCGGGGCACCGGGGAGCTGTTTTTT
CDR3 protein: CASSPDFRRGTGELFF
clone size: .
J gene: TRBJ2-2
V gene: TRBV7-2
D gene: .

CDR3 DNA: TGTGCCATCAGTGCGGGCAGGGCAACTGGAAACACCATATATTTT
CDR3 protein: CAISAGRATGNTIYF
clone size: .
J gene: TRBJ1-3
V gene: TRBV10-3
D gene: .

CDR3 DNA: TGTGCCTGGACCTCAGGACTCTCGGGGACTGAAGCTTTCTTT
CDR3 protein: CAWTSGLSGTEAFF
clone size: .
J gene: TRBJ1-1
V gene: TRBV30
D gene: .

CDR3 DNA: TGTGCCAGCAGCTCCGACAGGGGGAACACCGGGGAGCTGTTTTTT
CDR3 protein: CASSSDRGNTGELFF
clone size: .
J gene: TRBJ2-2
V gene: TRBV7-9
D gene: TRBD1

CDR3 DNA: TGTGCCAGCACCAACATAGGACAGCCCCCCTATGGCTACACCTTC
CDR3 protein: CASTNIGQPPYGYTF
clone size: .
J gene: TRBJ1-2
V gene: TRBV28
D gene: .

CDR3 DNA: TGTGCCAGCAGTGACATGGAGCTCGGAAACACCATATATTTT
CDR3 protein: CASSDMELGNTIYF
clone size: .
J gene: TRBJ1-3
V gene: TRBV6-4
D gene: .

CDR3 DNA: TGTGCCAGCAGCTTGGTAGGGACAGGGTTGTACGAGCAGTACTTC
CDR3 protein: CASSLVGTGLYEQYF
clone size: .
J gene: TRBJ2-7
V gene: TRBV5-5
D gene: TRBD1

CDR3 DNA: TGTGCCAGCAGCTCCCTCTCTGGAAACACCATATATTTT
CDR3 protein: CASSSLSGNTIYF
clone size: few
J gene: TRBJ1-3
V gene: TRBV7-9
D gene: .

CDR3 DNA: TGCGCCAGCAGCCAAGGTCCCAGGACTAGCGGGAGTTATAAACAAGAGACCCAGTACTTC
CDR3 protein: CASSQGPRTSGSYKQETQYF
clone size: .
J gene: TRBJ2-5
V gene: TRBV4-3
D gene: TRBD2

CDR3 DNA: TGTGCCAGCAGCCATGGGAGGGTCAGCTCCTATAATTCACCCCTCCACTTT
CDR3 protein: CASSHGRVSSYNSPLHF
clone size: .
J gene: TRBJ1-6
V gene: TRBV7-6
D gene: .

CDR3 DNA: TGTGCCAGCAGCCCGAGGGGGGATACGCAGTATTTT
CDR3 protein: CASSPRGDTQYF
clone size: .
J gene: TRBJ2-3
V gene: TRBV11-3
D gene: .

CDR3 DNA: TGTGCCAGAAGCTCTGGACTAGCGGGGGGGCCGCGACAAGAGACCCAGTACTTC
CDR3 protein: CARSSGLAGGPRQETQYF
clone size: .
J gene: TRBJ2-5
V gene: TRBV5-3
D gene: TRBD2

CDR3 DNA: TGTGCCAGCAGTTACACACCGACACCCAACTATGGCTACACCTTC
CDR3 protein: CASSYTPTPNYGYTF
clone size: .
J gene: TRBJ1-2
V gene: TRBV6-5
D gene: .

CDR3 DNA: TGCAGTGCTAGTTTCAGGAGCAATCAGCCCCAGCATTTT
CDR3 protein: CSASFRSNQPQHF
clone size: .
J gene: TRBJ1-5
V gene: TRBV20-1
D gene: .